A single T cell receptor beta chain is shown here with its context. Its antigen is unidentified. This sample also contains other DNA sequences that code for the same CDR3. Use of 60 Vbeta and 13 Jbeta primers characterized the PCR. Produced via immunoSEQ multiplex PCR; TCRdb's table is partial and in-frame only. This sample carries about 270,000 clones, more than 80% of them seen once, and the ten largest clones take less than 4%. CDR1 is MNHEY, CDR2 SVGAGI, per germline. J gave up 5 bases and V 5 bases, and 3 bases lay outside the gene matches. This CDR3 spans 14 amino acids. These data come from a study of cytomegalovirus exposure and HLA in healthy donors. Findings and limits, study-wide: The likely origin of a cluster of highly shared sequence variants was a sequencing artifact.

The clonotype originates from a man between 35 and 55 years old in good health and CMV-seropositive. The material sequenced was PBMCs. The rearrangement links TRBV6-5 to TRBJ2-7; 13 nucleotides agree with TRBD2. This chain's CDR3 is CASSRTSGSDEQYF. In nucleotides, the CDR3 is TGTGCCAGCAGTCGGACTAGCGGGAGCGACGAGCAGTACTTC.